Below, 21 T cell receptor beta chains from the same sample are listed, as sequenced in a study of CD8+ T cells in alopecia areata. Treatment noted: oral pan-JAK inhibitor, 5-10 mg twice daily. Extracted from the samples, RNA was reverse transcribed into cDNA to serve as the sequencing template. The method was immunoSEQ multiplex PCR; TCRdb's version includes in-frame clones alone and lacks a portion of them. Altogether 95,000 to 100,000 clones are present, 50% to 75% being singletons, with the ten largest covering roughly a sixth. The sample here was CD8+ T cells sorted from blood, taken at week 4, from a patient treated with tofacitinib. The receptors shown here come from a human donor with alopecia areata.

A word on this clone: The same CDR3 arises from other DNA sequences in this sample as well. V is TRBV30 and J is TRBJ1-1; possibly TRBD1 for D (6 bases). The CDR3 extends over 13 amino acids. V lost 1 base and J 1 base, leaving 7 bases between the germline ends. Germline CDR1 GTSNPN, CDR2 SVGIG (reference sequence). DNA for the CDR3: TGTGCCTGGAGTGCGACAGGGAACACTGAAGCTTTCTTT. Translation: CAWSATGNTEAFF.

CDR3: CASSLDPGSGEQFF. The CDR3 region has the DNA TGCGCCAGCAGCCTAGACCCGGGGTCGGGTGAGCAGTTCTTC. The chain combines TRBV4-1 with TRBJ2-1, with D tentatively TRBD2 (5 bases). Germline CDR1 and CDR2: MGHRA and YSYEKL. Trimming stripped 4 bases from V and 9 bases from J, with 16 bases between. The CDR3 runs to 14 residues.

CDR3 region: CASSLDLAAEQFF. For the CDR3, the DNA is TGTGCCAGCAGCTTAGATCTAGCGGCTGAGCAGTTCTTC. V gene TRBV7-7 combines with J gene TRBJ2-1; 7 bases are a match to TRBD2. V was clipped by 1 base and J by 9 bases; unmatched bases: 3. Germline assignment: CDR1 SSHAT and CDR2 FNYEAQ (reference sequence). The CDR3 totals 13 residues.

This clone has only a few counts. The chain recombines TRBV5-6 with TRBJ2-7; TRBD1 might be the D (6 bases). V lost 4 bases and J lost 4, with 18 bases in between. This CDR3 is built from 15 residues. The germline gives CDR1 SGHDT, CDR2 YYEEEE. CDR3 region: CASSDYRDISYEQYF. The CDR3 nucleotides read TGTGCCAGCAGCGACTACAGGGATATATCATACGAGCAGTACTTC. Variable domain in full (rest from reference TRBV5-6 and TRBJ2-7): DAGVTQSPTHLIKTRGQQVTLRCSPKSGHDTVSWYQQALGQGPQFIFQYYEEEERQRGNFPDRFSGHQFPNYSSELNVNALLLGDSALYLCASSDYRDISYEQYFGPGTRLTVT.

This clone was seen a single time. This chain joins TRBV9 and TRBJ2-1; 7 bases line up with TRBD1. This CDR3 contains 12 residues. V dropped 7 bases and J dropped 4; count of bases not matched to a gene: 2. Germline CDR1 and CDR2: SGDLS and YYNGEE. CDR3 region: CASEGAYNEQFF. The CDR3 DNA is TGTGCCAGCGAGGGGGCTTACAATGAGCAGTTCTTC.

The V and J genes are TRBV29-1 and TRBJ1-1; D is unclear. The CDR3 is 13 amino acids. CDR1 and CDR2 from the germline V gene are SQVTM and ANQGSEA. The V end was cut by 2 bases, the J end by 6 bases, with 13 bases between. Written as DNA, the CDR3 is TGCAGCGTTGAACCCACGGGCTCGTCTGAAGCTTTCTTT. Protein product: CSVEPTGSSEAFF.

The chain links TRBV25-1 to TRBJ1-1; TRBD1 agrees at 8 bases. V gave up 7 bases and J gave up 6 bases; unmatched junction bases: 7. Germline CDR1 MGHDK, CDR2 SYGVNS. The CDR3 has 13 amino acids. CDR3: CASKDRGIPEAFF. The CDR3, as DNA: TGTGCCAGCAAAGACAGGGGTATTCCTGAAGCTTTCTTT.

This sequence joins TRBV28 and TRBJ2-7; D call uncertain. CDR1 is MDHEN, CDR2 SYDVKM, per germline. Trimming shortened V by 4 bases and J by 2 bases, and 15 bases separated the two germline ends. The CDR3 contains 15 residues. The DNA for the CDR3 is TGTGCCAGCAGTTCCCCAAGTGGGTTTACCTACGAGCAGTACTTC. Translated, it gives CASSSPSGFTYEQYF.

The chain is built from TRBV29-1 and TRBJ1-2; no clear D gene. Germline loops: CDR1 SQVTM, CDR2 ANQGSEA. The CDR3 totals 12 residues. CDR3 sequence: CIVLNSNYGYTF. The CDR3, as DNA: TGCATTGTCTTGAACAGTAACTATGGCTACACCTTC.

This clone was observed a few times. CDR3 protein: CASSPRGRKETQYF. CDR3 nucleotide sequence: TGTGCCAGCTCACCACGCGGGCGCAAAGAGACCCAGTACTTC. V and J are TRBV18 and TRBJ2-5; D perhaps matches TRBD2 (5 bases). Germline-derived CDR1 and CDR2 are KGHSH and LQKENI. With 1 base removed from V and 3 bases from J, the gap between germline ends came to 9 bases. CDR3 length: 14 amino acids.

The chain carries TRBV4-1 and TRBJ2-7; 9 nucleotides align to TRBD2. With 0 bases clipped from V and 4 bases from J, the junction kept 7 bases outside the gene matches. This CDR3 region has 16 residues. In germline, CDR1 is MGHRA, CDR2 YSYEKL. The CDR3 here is CASSQDLAGGRYEQYF. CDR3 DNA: TGCGCCAGCAGCCAAGATTTGGCGGGAGGGCGGTACGAGCAGTACTTC.

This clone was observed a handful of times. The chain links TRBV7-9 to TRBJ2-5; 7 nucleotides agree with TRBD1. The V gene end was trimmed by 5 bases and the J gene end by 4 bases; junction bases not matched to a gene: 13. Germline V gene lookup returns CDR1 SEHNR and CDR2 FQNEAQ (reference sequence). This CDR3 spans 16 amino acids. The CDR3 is CASSGRTGTDRETQYF. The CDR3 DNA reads TGTGCCAGCAGCGGACGGACAGGAACGGATCGAGAGACCCAGTACTTC.

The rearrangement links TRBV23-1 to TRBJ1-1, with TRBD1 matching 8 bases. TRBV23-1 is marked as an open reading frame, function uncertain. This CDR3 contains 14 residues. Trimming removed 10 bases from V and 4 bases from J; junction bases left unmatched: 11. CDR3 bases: TGCGCCATGAAACAGGGGGTGAAGGGCACTGAAGCTTTCTTT. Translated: CAMKQGVKGTEAFF.

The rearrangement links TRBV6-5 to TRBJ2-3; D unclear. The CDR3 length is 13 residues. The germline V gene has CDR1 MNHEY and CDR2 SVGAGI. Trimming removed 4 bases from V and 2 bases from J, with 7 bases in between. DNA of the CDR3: TGTGCCAGCAGTTCTCTAGTCACAGATACGCAGTATTTT. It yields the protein CASSSLVTDTQYF.

DNA of the CDR3: TGTGCCAGCACCCCGTCGGGGGGCGGGGGTCAGCCCCAGCATTTT. This translates into CASTPSGGGGQPQHF. The gene calls are TRBV9 and TRBJ1-5; TRBD1 is a possible D gene (6 bases). CDR3 length equals 15 residues. The germline CDR1 and CDR2 sequences are SGDLS and YYNGEE. V was clipped by 6 bases and J by 6 bases, with 19 bases between them.

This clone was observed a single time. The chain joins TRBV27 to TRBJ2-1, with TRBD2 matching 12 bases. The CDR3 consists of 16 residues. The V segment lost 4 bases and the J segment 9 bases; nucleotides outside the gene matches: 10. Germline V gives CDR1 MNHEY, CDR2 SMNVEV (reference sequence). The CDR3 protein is CASSSLAGGLIGEQFF. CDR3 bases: TGTGCCAGCAGTTCCCTAGCGGGAGGGTTAATAGGTGAGCAGTTCTTC.

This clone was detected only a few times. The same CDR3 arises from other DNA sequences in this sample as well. The CDR3 DNA reads as TGTGCCTGGAGTGTGGGCAATGAGCAGTTCTTC. Translated: CAWSVGNEQFF. The J gene is TRBJ2-1, the V gene TRBV30; D uncertain. This CDR3 comprises 11 residues. The germline gives CDR1 GTSNPN, CDR2 SVGIG (reference sequence). V lost 0 bases and J 6 bases, leaving 3 bases between the germline ends.

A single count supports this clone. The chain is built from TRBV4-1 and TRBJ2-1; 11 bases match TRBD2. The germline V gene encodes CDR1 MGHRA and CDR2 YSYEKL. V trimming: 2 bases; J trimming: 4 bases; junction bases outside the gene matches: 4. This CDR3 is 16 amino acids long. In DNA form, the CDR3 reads TGCGCCAGCAGCCAACGGGGGACTAGCGGTTACAATGAGCAGTTCTTC. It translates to CASSQRGTSGYNEQFF.

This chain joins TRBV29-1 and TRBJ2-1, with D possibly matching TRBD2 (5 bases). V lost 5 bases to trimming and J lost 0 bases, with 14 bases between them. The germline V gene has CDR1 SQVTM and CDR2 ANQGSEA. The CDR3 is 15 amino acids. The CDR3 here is CSVSGTRSSYNEQFF. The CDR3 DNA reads TGCAGCGTTTCGGGAACGAGAAGCTCCTACAATGAGCAGTTCTTC.

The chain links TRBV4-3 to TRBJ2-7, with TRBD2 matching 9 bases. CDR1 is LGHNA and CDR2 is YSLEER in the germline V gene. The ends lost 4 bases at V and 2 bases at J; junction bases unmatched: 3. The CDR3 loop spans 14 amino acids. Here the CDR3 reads CASSLAGAPYEQYF. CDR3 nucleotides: TGCGCCAGCAGCCTAGCGGGAGCCCCCTACGAGCAGTACTTC.

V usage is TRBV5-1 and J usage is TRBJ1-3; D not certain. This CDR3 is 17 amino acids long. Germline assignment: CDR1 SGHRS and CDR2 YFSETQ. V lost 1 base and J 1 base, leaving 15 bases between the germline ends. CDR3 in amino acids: CASSLFAQAGSGNTIYF. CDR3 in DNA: TGCGCCAGCAGCTTGTTCGCTCAGGCGGGATCTGGAAACACCATATATTTT.